These 19 T cell receptor beta chains were all obtained from the same sample, sequenced in a study of cytomegalovirus exposure and HLA in healthy donors. The PCR ran on 60 Vbeta and 13 Jbeta primers. Profiled with immunoSEQ multiplex PCR; TCRdb holds only in-frame clones, not every one. The sample contains about 110,000 clones, over 60% of which appear only once. Specimen: PBMCs. The receptor source for this set is a woman aged 18-30 years in good health and CMV-seropositive.

Only a few counts were recorded for this clone. This chain connects TRBV7-2 to TRBJ2-5; 9 bases are shared with TRBD2. This CDR3 comprises 19 residues. V gave up 2 bases and J gave up 0 bases; unmatched junction bases: 13. Germline CDR1 reads SGHTA; CDR2 reads FQGNSA. CDR3 amino acids: CASSLSLLAGLLYQETQYF. The CDR3 nucleotides read TGTGCCAGCAGCTTATCTTTACTAGCGGGCCTCCTGTACCAAGAGACCCAGTACTTC. The full variable domain, rest sourced from reference TRBV7-2 and TRBJ2-5, is GAGVSQSPSNKVTEKGKDVELRCDPISGHTALYWYRQSLGQGLEFLIYFQGNSAPDKSGLPSDRFSAERTGGSVSTLTIQRTQQEDSAVYLCASSLSLLAGLLYQETQYFGPGTRLLVL.

In the case of this clone: One junction end disagrees with the germline gene, perhaps due to a read error. The rearrangement joins TRBV7-7 to TRBJ2-2; D not resolved. Germline V lookup: CDR1 SSHAT, CDR2 FNYEAQ (reference sequence). This CDR3 is built from 13 residues. CDR3 DNA sequence: TGTGCTAGCAGCTTGTCGAGCACCGGGGAGCTGTTTTTT. It codes for CASSLSSTGELFF.

The chain employs TRBV5-6 and TRBJ2-1; TRBD1 might be the D (5 bases). V lost 4 bases to trimming and J lost 6 bases, with 11 bases between them. The CDR3 is 13 amino acids. Germline CDR1 and CDR2: SGHDT and YYEEEE. CDR3 in amino acids: CASSIDSSNEQFF. DNA for the CDR3: TGTGCCAGCAGCATAGACAGCTCCAATGAGCAGTTCTTC.

The chain has TRBV19 and TRBJ1-1; 7 positions agree with TRBD1. V lost 7 bases to trimming and J lost 4 bases; unmatched junction nucleotides: 3. The CDR3 is 12 residues long. Germline CDR1 LNHDA, CDR2 SQIVND (reference sequence). The CDR3 region is CASKQGTTEAFF. The CDR3 coding sequence is TGTGCCAGTAAACAGGGGACCACTGAAGCTTTCTTT.

This chain links TRBV6-1 with TRBJ2-4; D perhaps matches TRBD2 (8 bases). V lost 5 bases and J lost 8, with 16 bases in between. Germline V lookup: CDR1 MNHNS, CDR2 SASEGT. The length of the CDR3 is 14 residues. The CDR3 is CASSLAGQTDIQYF. The CDR3 DNA sequence: TGTGCCAGCAGTTTAGCGGGACAGACGGACATTCAGTACTTC.

Only one count was recorded for this clone. The chain employs TRBV7-3 and TRBJ1-1; a weak D match, TRBD1 (6 bases). CDR1 and CDR2 (germline): SGHTA, FQGTGA. Trimming removed 2 bases at V and 1 base at J, with 11 bases between. The CDR3 length is 15 residues. The CDR3 region has the DNA TGTGCCAGCAGCTTAGGACCACAGGGGAACACTGAAGCTTTCTTT. Encoded protein: CASSLGPQGNTEAFF.

The sample holds a few counts of this clone. The genes are TRBV5-1 and TRBJ2-3; TRBD2 might be the D (5 bases). Germline-derived CDR1 and CDR2 are SGHRS and YFSETQ. This CDR3 contains 12 residues. The V end lost 3 bases, the J end lost 6 bases, and 8 bases lay between the germline ends. The CDR3 region is CASSSERDTQYF. In DNA form, the CDR3 reads TGCGCCAGCAGCTCCGAGCGGGATACGCAGTATTTT.

The chain joins TRBV5-1 to TRBJ1-1; TRBD1 matches at 10 bases. The CDR3 sequence is 14 residues long. Germline values: CDR1 SGHRS, CDR2 YFSETQ. The trim removed 4 bases at V and 7 bases at J, leaving 7 bases unmatched. CDR3 DNA sequence: TGCGCCAGCAGCAGGGACAGGGGTACGAGTGAAGCTTTCTTT. This codes for CASSRDRGTSEAFF.

The chain carries TRBV10-3 and TRBJ1-5; 7 nucleotides match TRBD1. CDR1 is ENHRY and CDR2 is SYGVKD in the germline V gene. This CDR3 comprises 13 residues. V trimming: 11 bases; J trimming: 5 bases; junction bases outside the gene matches: 9. The DNA of the CDR3 is TGTGCCTCCCAATACAGGGGTGATCAGCCCCAGCATTTT. Translation: CASQYRGDQPQHF.

V gene TRBV19 combines with J gene TRBJ1-1; the D is unclear. The length of the CDR3 is 13 residues. V was clipped by 4 bases and J by 4 bases, with 10 bases between them. Germline V gene sequence: CDR1 LNHDA, CDR2 SQIVND (reference sequence). As DNA, the CDR3 is TGTGCCAGTAGTAATGGCCGATTCACTGAAGCTTTCTTT. Translated, it gives CASSNGRFTEAFF.

The J gene is TRBJ2-3, the V gene TRBV5-1, with TRBD2 matching over 11 bases. Trimming removed 3 bases from V and 4 bases from J; junction bases left unmatched: 7. This CDR3 comprises 16 residues. The germline CDR1 and CDR2 sequences are SGHRS and YFSETQ. The CDR3 loop reads CASSSEVAGGADTQYF. The CDR3 DNA is TGCGCCAGCAGCTCCGAGGTAGCGGGAGGGGCAGATACGCAGTATTTT. Together with reference TRBV5-1 and TRBJ2-3, the CDR3 gives the full variable domain: KAGVTQTPRYLIKTRGQQVTLSCSPISGHRSVSWYQQTPGQGLQFLFEYFSETQRNKGNFPGRFSGRQFSNSRSEMNVSTLELGDSALYLCASSSEVAGGADTQYFGPGTRLTVL.

The rearrangement joins TRBV7-3 to TRBJ2-5, with 10 bases identical to TRBD2. Germline values: CDR1 SGHTA, CDR2 FQGTGA. V shed 2 bases, J shed 6 bases, and the junction held 9 bases outside the gene matches. The CDR3 consists of 16 residues. The CDR3 DNA reads TGTGCCAGCAGCTTAGCAGCGGGAGGGCCGCGGCAGACCCAGTACTTC. Its protein product is CASSLAAGGPRQTQYF.

This chain links TRBV9 with TRBJ2-1, with D hard to call. This CDR3 region has 12 residues. Germline lookup yields CDR1 SGDLS and CDR2 YYNGEE. Trimming took 3 bases from V and 7 from J, leaving 8 bases between them. CDR3 DNA: TGTGCCAGCAGCGGGTCCGGGAATGAGCAGTTCTTC. This codes for CASSGSGNEQFF.

The chain employs TRBV7-9 and TRBJ2-5; D gene ambiguous. Trimming pared 1 base from V and 3 bases from J, leaving 12 bases between. Germline CDR1 is SEHNR and CDR2 is FQNEAQ (reference sequence). There are 15 residues in the CDR3. CDR3 loop: CASSLGAGSKETQYF. CDR3 in DNA: TGTGCCAGCAGCTTAGGGGCTGGCTCTAAAGAGACCCAGTACTTC.

This clone has just a few counts. V and J are TRBV6-1 and TRBJ1-1; the D gene is possibly TRBD1 (5 bases). CDR1 is MNHNS and CDR2 is SASEGT in the germline V gene. V lost 5 bases, J lost 4 bases, and 8 bases lay in between. The CDR3 sequence is 12 residues long. The CDR3 DNA reads as TGTGCCAGCAGTCTCAGGGTCACTGAAGCTTTCTTT. Translation: CASSLRVTEAFF.

This clone came up a few times. The CDR3 spells CASSVSSGRVDEQFF. The CDR3 DNA reads TGTGCCAGCAGTGTTTCTAGCGGGAGGGTGGATGAGCAGTTCTTC. The chain uses TRBV6-1 and TRBJ2-1; the match to TRBD2 covers 12 bases. Germline assignment: CDR1 MNHNS and CDR2 SASEGT. Losses at the gene ends were 4 bases for V and 8 bases for J; bases not matched to a gene: 6. This CDR3 spans 15 amino acids.

The gene calls are TRBV13 and TRBJ2-7; D is undetermined. CDR1 and CDR2 (germline): PRHDT, FYEKMQ (reference sequence). The V end was cut by 2 bases, the J end by 4 bases, with 12 bases between. This CDR3 has 14 amino acids. CDR3 sequence (DNA): TGTGCCAGCAGCTTAAAACCCCAGAGGTACGAGCAGTACTTC. As protein: CASSLKPQRYEQYF.

This chain links TRBV7-6 with TRBJ2-3, with 7 bases aligning to TRBD1. In germline, CDR1 is SGHVS, CDR2 FNYEAQ. Losses at the gene ends were 1 base for V and 4 bases for J; bases not matched to a gene: 2. The CDR3 contains 14 residues. DNA for the CDR3: TGTGCCAGCAGCTTAGAAGGGGGCCCAGATACGCAGTATTTT. Protein product: CASSLEGGPDTQYF.

This clone was seen a handful of times. This sequence joins TRBV5-1 and TRBJ2-1; 10 bases map to TRBD2. Germline lookup yields CDR1 SGHRS and CDR2 YFSETQ. The length of the CDR3 is 14 residues. V trimming: 5 bases; J trimming: 5 bases; junction bases outside the gene matches: 4. CDR3 residues: CASSGLAGDNEQFF. The CDR3 DNA reads TGCGCCAGCAGTGGTCTAGCGGGAGACAATGAGCAGTTCTTC.